This TCR beta chain stems from a study of blood T cells in healthy people across ages. The CDR3 contains 14 residues. CDR1 SGHRS and CDR2 YFSETQ come from the germline V gene. Combining a sample-barcoded 5' primer with a J-beta primer mix, a second PCR ran for 7 to 11 cycles. TCRdb used MiXCR to reprocess the 5' RACE reads, holding one entry per CDR3 protein. The data show roughly 650,000 distinct CDR3 sequences, 32% seen once. With regard to this clonotype: The junction does not match germline at one end; this may be a read error.

The sequencing input was blood. The TCR was taken from an elderly woman in good health. The gene calls are TRBV5-1 and TRBJ2-4, with a weak D call TRBD1 (8 bases). CDR3 in DNA: TGCGCCAGTAGCTCACAGGGGGGGAGCTACAAGCAGTACTTC. This translates into CASSSQGGSYKQYF. Using reference TRBV5-1 and TRBJ2-4 for the parts outside the CDR3, the full variable domain is KAGVTQTPRYLIKTRGQQVTLSCSPISGHRSVSWYQQTPGQGLQFLFEYFSETQRNKGNFPGRFSGRQFSNSRSEMNVSTLELGDSALYLCASSSQGGSYKQYFGAGTRLSVL.